This section outlines one T cell receptor beta chain sequence together with its context. Its antigen is still unknown. The CDR3 contains 15 residues. Per germline, CDR1 DFQATT and CDR2 SNEGSKA (reference sequence). V dropped 3 bases and J dropped 5 bases, with 20 bases sitting between them. These data belong to a study of response to subunit inactivated influenza vaccine. Study results and caveats: Each seasonal influenza vaccination, the authors suggested, recruits few new T cells.

A single record per CDR3 protein comes from TCRdb applying MiXCR to the RT-PCR reads. The sample consists of hundreds of thousands of distinct CDR3 sequences, roughly 12% of them appearing once. This material consisted of PBMCs from blood, taken on the day of vaccination. V gene TRBV20-1 combines with J gene TRBJ2-7; perhaps TRBD2 as D (6 bases). The receptor was derived from a man in his fifties or sixties who received an inactivated influenza vaccine. The CDR3 nucleotides read TGCAGTGCTAGTGATCCGGGACTTCCAAGTAACGAGCAGTACTTC. It yields the protein CSASDPGLPSNEQYF.